A selection of T cell receptor beta chains follows, all from one sample in a study of blood T cell repertoires in COVID-19. Assay: immunoSEQ multiplex PCR; the TCRdb copy retains only in-frame clones and omits some. The table has 30,000 or so clones, 84% seen once; the top ten hold 7.5% to 10%. The sample comprised peripheral blood. Receptors originate from a man older than 75 with active COVID-19. Each CDR3 is given with its conserved first and last residue. Fields, in order: V gene, clone size, J gene, CDR3 length, D gene, CDR3 DNA, CDR3 protein. D genes are given only for firm matches. Not all rows give a size; the values are once, few, many and, for expanded clones, a class.

TRBV9	NA	TRBJ2-1	16	TRBD1	TGTGCCAGCAGCGAGGGGACAGGGAGTTCTTACAATGAGCAGTTCTTC	CASSEGTGSSYNEQFF
TRBV4-2	NA	TRBJ1-5	16	TRBD1	TGTGCCAGCAGCCAAGATGGACAGGGTGGCAATCAGCCCCAGCATTTT	CASSQDGQGGNQPQHF
TRBV10-2	NA	TRBJ1-5	17	TRBD1	TGCGCCAGCCGACAAACTAATATAGGGGGCGCCCATCAGCCCCAGCATTTT	CASRQTNIGGAHQPQHF
TRBV9	NA	TRBJ2-3	12	NA	TGTGCCAGCAGAGCTAGCACAGATACGCAGTATTTT	CASRASTDTQYF
TRBV9	NA	TRBJ1-1	14	NA	TGTGCCAGCAGCGTAGCCACAGGGTCCACTGAAGCTTTCTTT	CASSVATGSTEAFF
TRBV4-1	once	TRBJ1-1	15	NA	TGCGCCAGCAGCCAAGATCACGGTAGAAACACTGAAGCTTTCTTT	CASSQDHGRNTEAFF
TRBV5-4	NA	TRBJ2-2	18	TRBD2	TGTGCCAGCAGTCAAGGACTAGCGGGGGGGCCGGGCACCGGGGAGCTGTTTTTT	CASSQGLAGGPGTGELFF
TRBV11-2	NA	TRBJ2-7	14	NA	TGTGCCAGCAGCTTTAATCGGTTGTTCTACGAGCAGTACTTC	CASSFNRLFYEQYF
TRBV20-1	NA	TRBJ1-2	10	TRBD1	TGCAGTGCTAGGGACAGGGGATTTGCCTTC	CSARDRGFAF
TRBV5-1	NA	TRBJ2-5	16	TRBD2	TGCGCCAGCAGCGCGGGGGCTAGCGGGGGACAAGAGACCCAGTACTTC	CASSAGASGGQETQYF
TRBV3-1/TRBV3-2	NA	TRBJ1-1	14	NA	TGTGCCAGCAGCCAAGGGGGCGATGCCGCTGAAGCTTTCTTT	CASSQGGDAAEAFF
TRBV10-3	medium-sized	TRBJ1-6	17	TRBD1	TGTGCCATCAGTGAACCGAGGACAGGGGGATATAATTCACCCCTCCACTTT	CAISEPRTGGYNSPLHF
TRBV7-9	NA	TRBJ2-7	15	TRBD2	TGTGCCAGCAGCCCCGGGCAGCGGGGGTCGGAGGAGCAGTACTTC	CASSPGQRGSEEQYF
TRBV6-5	NA	TRBJ2-7	15	NA	TGTGCCAGCAGTTACTCGCGTCCGGACAACTACGAGCAGTACTTC	CASSYSRPDNYEQYF
TRBV3-1/TRBV3-2	NA	TRBJ1-1	15	TRBD1	TGTGCCAGCAGCCAAATGGGACAGGGTCGGACTGAAGCTTTCTTT	CASSQMGQGRTEAFF
TRBV19	NA	TRBJ1-1	15	TRBD1	TGTGCCAGTAGGCAGGGACAGGGGCGAGAATCTGAAGCTTTCTTT	CASRQGQGRESEAFF
TRBV19	once	TRBJ1-1	16	NA	TGTGCCAGTAGTATCGGGGCAGGGGATAGGAACATTGAAGCTTTCTTT	CASSIGAGDRNIEAFF
TRBV3-1/TRBV3-2	NA	TRBJ2-1	15	NA	TGTGCCAGCAGGCCCTGGGGGGACCGCGACAATGAGCAGTTCTTC	CASRPWGDRDNEQFF
TRBV5-6	NA	TRBJ2-7	13	TRBD1	TGTGCCAGCAGCTTGGACAGGGGCTACGAGCAGTACTTC	CASSLDRGYEQYF
TRBV19	NA	TRBJ1-6	15	NA	TGTGCCAGTAGTATAGTCGGGGGACCTAATTCACCCCTCCACTTT	CASSIVGGPNSPLHF
TRBV3-1/TRBV3-2	NA	TRBJ2-7	16	NA	TGTGCCAGCAGCCCGACAGGGCGGGGGGCTGTCTACGAGCAGTACTTC	CASSPTGRGAVYEQYF
TRBV6-6	once	TRBJ2-1	16	NA	TGTGCCAGCAGACCCCCTCCTTCGAGGGCGGGGAATGAGCAGTTCTTC	CASRPPPSRAGNEQFF
TRBV25-1	NA	TRBJ2-5	14	TRBD2	TGTGCCAGCAGTGGTACTAGCGGGGGATGGACCCAGTACTTC	CASSGTSGGWTQYF
TRBV7-6	NA	TRBJ2-5	16	TRBD2	TGTGCCAGCAGCTTAGAAGCGAGCGGGGGGGAGGAGACCCAGTACTTC	CASSLEASGGEETQYF
TRBV30	NA	TRBJ1-4	17	NA	TGTGCCTGGAGTGCGTCGTGGGGGGTCGTTTCTAATGAAAAACTGTTTTTT	CAWSASWGVVSNEKLFF
TRBV9	NA	TRBJ2-1	13	NA	TGTGCCAGCAGCGGTAGCTCCTACAATGAGCAGTTCTTC	CASSGSSYNEQFF
TRBV6-1	NA	TRBJ2-7	12	NA	TGTGCCAGCAGTGAAGTTCCGTACGAGCAGTACTTC	CASSEVPYEQYF
TRBV7-9	NA	TRBJ2-1	18	TRBD2	TGTGCCAGCAGCTCCCCCCCGCTAGCGGGGGGTGCATACAATGAGCAGTTCTTC	CASSSPPLAGGAYNEQFF
TRBV18	NA	TRBJ2-5	11	NA	TGTGCCAGCTCCTCGGGTGAGACCCAGTACTTC	CASSSGETQYF
TRBV6-5	NA	TRBJ2-3	15	NA	TGTGCCAGCAGTTACTTTGGACAGACTACAGATACGCAGTATTTT	CASSYFGQTTDTQYF
TRBV5-1	NA	TRBJ2-5	15	NA	TGCGCCAGCAGCTTTGGAAACAGGGCGCAAGAGACCCAGTACTTC	CASSFGNRAQETQYF
TRBV14	NA	TRBJ1-6	15	TRBD1	TGTGCCAGCAGACCCGGGACAGATTATAATTCACCCCTCCACTTT	CASRPGTDYNSPLHF
TRBV29-1	NA	TRBJ1-1	13	TRBD1	TGCAGCGTTTCTAGGGACAGGGGCACTGAAGCTTTCTTT	CSVSRDRGTEAFF
TRBV4-1	NA	TRBJ2-5	14	NA	TGCGCCAGCAGCCAAGGGCCATTACAAGAGACCCAGTACTTC	CASSQGPLQETQYF
TRBV5-5	NA	TRBJ1-2	16	NA	TGTGCCAGCAGCCCCGGGTTTGGCACGAGCATCACTGGCTACACCTTC	CASSPGFGTSITGYTF
TRBV11-2	once	TRBJ2-5	16	TRBD2	TGTGCCAGCAGCTTGTTCGGCGGGGGAAACCAAGAGACCCAGTACTTC	CASSLFGGGNQETQYF
TRBV5-1	NA	TRBJ2-7	15	TRBD2	TGCGCCAGCAGCTTGCCGGGGGGAACCTCCTACGAGCAGTACTTC	CASSLPGGTSYEQYF
TRBV6-5	NA	TRBJ1-4	14	NA	TGTGCCAGCAGTTACGACATAACTAATGAAAAACTGTTTTTT	CASSYDITNEKLFF
TRBV10-3	NA	TRBJ2-3	17	TRBD1	TGTGCCATCAGTGAGTCCGGGACAGGGGGCAACACAGATACGCAGTATTTT	CAISESGTGGNTDTQYF
TRBV10-1	NA	TRBJ2-7	13	NA	TGCGCCAGCAGTGAGGCAGTCACCTACGAGCAGTACTTC	CASSEAVTYEQYF
TRBV5-8	NA	TRBJ1-4	14	TRBD1	TGTGCCAGCACGCCGAGGGGGCTGGAAGAAAAACTGTTTTTT	CASTPRGLEEKLFF